The rows below give T cell receptor beta chains drawn from one sample of a study of cytomegalovirus exposure and HLA in healthy donors. The data were produced by immunoSEQ multiplex PCR, yet TCRdb's version contains in-frame clones alone and is incomplete. The sample has 250,000 to 350,000 clones, roughly 85% seen once. What was sequenced was PBMCs. The source is a man between 40 and 49 years old in good health and CMV-seropositive. CDR3s include the opening cysteine and the closing phenylalanine or tryptophan. The D gene is left open where the match is weak. Size is stated for part of the rows, as once, few or many counts, or as a class when the clone is expanded.

DNA	CDR3	size	V	J	length	D
TGTGCCAGCACAACTGGGCCAACTAATGAAAAACTGTTTTTT	CASTTGPTNEKLFF	once	TRBV6-5	TRBJ1-4	14	-
TGTGCCAGCACCCTATGGTCCCAGGAAGGCTACACCTTC	CASTLWSQEGYTF	-	TRBV7-9	TRBJ1-2	13	-
TGCGCCAGCAGCCCTCGACGACAGGCCCCTGGAAACACCATATATTTT	CASSPRRQAPGNTIYF	-	TRBV23-1	TRBJ1-3	16	-
TGTGCCAGCAGCCGACAGGGCTCCTACGAGCAGTACTTC	CASSRQGSYEQYF	-	TRBV27	TRBJ2-7	13	TRBD1
TGTGCCAGTAGTCTTGGACAGAGCTATGGCTACACCTTC	CASSLGQSYGYTF	-	TRBV19	TRBJ1-2	13	-
TGTGCCAGCAGCCAAGGGGACAGGTACAATGAGCAGTTCTTC	CASSQGDRYNEQFF	-	TRBV14	TRBJ2-1	14	TRBD1
TGTGCCAGCAGTCCGACTACTTTTCAGGGGGCCAACGTCCTGACTTTC	CASSPTTFQGANVLTF	once	TRBV27	TRBJ2-6	16	-
TGTGCCAGCAGCCCTGCGGGACAGGGACCTGAGCAGTTCTTC	CASSPAGQGPEQFF	-	TRBV7-9	TRBJ2-1	14	TRBD1
TGTGCCAGCTCACCGAGGGAGCTTCAAGAGACCCAGTACTTC	CASSPRELQETQYF	-	TRBV18	TRBJ2-5	14	-
TGTGCCAGCAGCGTGACAGGGGGCGATGGCTACACCTTC	CASSVTGGDGYTF	-	TRBV7-3	TRBJ1-2	13	TRBD1
TGTGCCAGTAGTATCCCGGACAGGGGCAATCAGCCCCAGCATTTT	CASSIPDRGNQPQHF	few	TRBV19	TRBJ1-5	15	TRBD1
TGTGCCAGTACTAGCGCCCACACAGATACGCAGTATTTT	CASTSAHTDTQYF	-	TRBV6-5	TRBJ2-3	13	TRBD2
TGCGCCAGCAGCCAAGACGGCGGGGCCCTCTACGAGCAGTACTTC	CASSQDGGALYEQYF	-	TRBV4-1	TRBJ2-7	15	-
TGTGCCAGCAGCTCCGGACAGGGTTATGGCTACACCTTC	CASSSGQGYGYTF	-	TRBV28	TRBJ1-2	13	TRBD1
TGTGCCAGCAGTTTATTTAGTACTCCGAGCAATCAGCCCCAGCATTTT	CASSLFSTPSNQPQHF	-	TRBV28	TRBJ1-5	16	-
TGTGCCAGCAGCCTCTCCGGACTAGCGGGAGTGGGGAATGAGCAGTTCTTC	CASSLSGLAGVGNEQFF	-	TRBV13	TRBJ2-1	17	TRBD2
TGCGCCAGCGGGGACAGGGAATACTACGAGCAGTACTTC	CASGDREYYEQYF	-	TRBV10-2	TRBJ2-7	13	TRBD1